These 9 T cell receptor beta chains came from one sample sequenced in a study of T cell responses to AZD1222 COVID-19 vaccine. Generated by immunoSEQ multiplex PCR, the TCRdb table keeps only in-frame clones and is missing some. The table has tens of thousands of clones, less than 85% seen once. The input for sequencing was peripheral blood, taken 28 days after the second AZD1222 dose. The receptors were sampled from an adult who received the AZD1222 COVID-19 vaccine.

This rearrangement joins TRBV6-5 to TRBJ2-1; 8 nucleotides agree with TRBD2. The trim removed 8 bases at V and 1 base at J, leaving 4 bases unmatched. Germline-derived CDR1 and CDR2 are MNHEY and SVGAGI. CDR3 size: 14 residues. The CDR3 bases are TGTGCCAGCCGTAGCGGGATATCCTACAATGAGCAGTTCTTC. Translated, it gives CASRSGISYNEQFF.

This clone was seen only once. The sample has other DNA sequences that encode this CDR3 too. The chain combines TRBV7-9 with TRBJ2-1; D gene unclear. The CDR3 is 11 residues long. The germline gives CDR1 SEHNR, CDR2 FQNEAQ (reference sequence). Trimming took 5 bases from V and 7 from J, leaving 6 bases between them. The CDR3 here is CASSLSNEQFF. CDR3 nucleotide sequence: TGTGCCAGCAGCCTCAGTAATGAGCAGTTCTTC.

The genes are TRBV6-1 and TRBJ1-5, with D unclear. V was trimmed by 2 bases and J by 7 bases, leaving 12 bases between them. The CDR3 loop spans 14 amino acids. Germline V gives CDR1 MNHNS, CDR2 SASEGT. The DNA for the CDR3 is TGTGCCAGCAGTGAACTCGGGCTGGGGCAGCCCCAGCATTTT. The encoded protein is CASSELGLGQPQHF.

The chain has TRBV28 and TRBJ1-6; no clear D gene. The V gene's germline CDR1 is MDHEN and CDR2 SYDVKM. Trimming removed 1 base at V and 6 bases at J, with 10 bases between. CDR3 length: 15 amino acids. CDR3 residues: CASSLSVRSNSPLHF. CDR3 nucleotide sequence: TGTGCCAGCAGTTTATCCGTAAGGAGTAATTCACCCCTCCACTTT.

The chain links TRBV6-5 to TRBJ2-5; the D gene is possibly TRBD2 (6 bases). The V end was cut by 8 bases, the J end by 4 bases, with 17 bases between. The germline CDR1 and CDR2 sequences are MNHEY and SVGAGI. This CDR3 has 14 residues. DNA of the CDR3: TGTGCCAGCGCCATCGGGGGATCGAGAGAGACCCAGTACTTC. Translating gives CASAIGGSRETQYF.

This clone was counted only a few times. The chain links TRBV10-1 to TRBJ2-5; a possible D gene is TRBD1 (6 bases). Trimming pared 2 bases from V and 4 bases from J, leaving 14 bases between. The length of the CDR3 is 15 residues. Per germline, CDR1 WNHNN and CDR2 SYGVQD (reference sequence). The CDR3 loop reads CASSEAGTLGETQYF. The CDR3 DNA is TGCGCCAGCAGTGAGGCCGGGACATTAGGAGAGACCCAGTACTTC.

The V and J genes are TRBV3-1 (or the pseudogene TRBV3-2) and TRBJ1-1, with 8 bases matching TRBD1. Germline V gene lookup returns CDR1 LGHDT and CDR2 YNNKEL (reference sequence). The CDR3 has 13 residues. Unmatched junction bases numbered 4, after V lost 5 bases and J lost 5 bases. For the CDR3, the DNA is TGTGCCAGCAGCTTCAGGGGGCGTACTGAAGCTTTCTTT. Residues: CASSFRGRTEAFF.

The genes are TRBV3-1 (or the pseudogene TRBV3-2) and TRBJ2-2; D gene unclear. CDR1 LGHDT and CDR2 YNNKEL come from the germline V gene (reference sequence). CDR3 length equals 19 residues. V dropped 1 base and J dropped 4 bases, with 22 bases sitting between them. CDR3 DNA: TGTGCCAGCAGCCAAGGGAGCGAGACGGCATGGGCGTCCACCGGGGAGCTGTTTTTT. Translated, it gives CASSQGSETAWASTGELFF.

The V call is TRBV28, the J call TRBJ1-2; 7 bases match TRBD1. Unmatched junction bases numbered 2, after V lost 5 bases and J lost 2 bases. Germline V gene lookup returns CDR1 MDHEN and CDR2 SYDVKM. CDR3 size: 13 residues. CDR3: CASSGTDNYGYTF. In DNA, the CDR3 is TGTGCCAGCAGTGGGACAGACAACTATGGCTACACCTTC.